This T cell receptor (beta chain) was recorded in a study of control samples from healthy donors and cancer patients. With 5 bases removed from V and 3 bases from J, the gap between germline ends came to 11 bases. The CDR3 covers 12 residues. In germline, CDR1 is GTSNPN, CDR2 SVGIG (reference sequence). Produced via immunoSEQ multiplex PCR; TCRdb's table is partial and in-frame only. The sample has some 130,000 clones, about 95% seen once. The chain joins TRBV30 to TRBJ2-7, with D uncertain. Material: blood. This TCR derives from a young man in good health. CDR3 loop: CAWSGPSYEQYF. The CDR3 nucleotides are TGTGCCTGGTCCGGACCCAGCTACGAGCAGTACTTC.